The 21 T cell receptor beta chains below all came from one sample that was sequenced in a study of OX40 agonist ivuxolimab in advanced cancers. Profiling relied on immunoSEQ multiplex PCR, and the TCRdb table lists in-frame clones only, not all of them. The sample includes tens of thousands of clones, 88% of them seen just once. The specimen comprised CD4+ or CD8+ T cells sorted from blood, sampled in a trial of the OX40 agonist ivuxolimab. The receptors shown here come from an adult with an advanced solid tumor such as melanoma, head and neck, liver or kidney cancer.

The chain uses TRBV10-3 and TRBJ2-3, with 7 bases fitting TRBD1. The junction had 4 bases not matched to a gene; V was cut back by 6 bases and J by 4 bases. The CDR3 extends over 13 amino acids. Germline lookup yields CDR1 ENHRY and CDR2 SYGVKD. CDR3 coding DNA: TGTGCCATCAGCGATAGGGGGCCAGATACGCAGTATTTT. Encoded protein: CAISDRGPDTQYF.

The chain is built from TRBV6-5 and TRBJ1-2; 9 positions match TRBD1. With V trimmed by 2 bases and J by 8 bases, 12 bases remained unmatched. This CDR3 is built from 16 residues. Looked up from germline, CDR1 is MNHEY and CDR2 is SVGAGI. The CDR3 nucleotides are TGTGCCAGCAGTTACAGAGCCGGGACAGGGACGAGGGGCTACACCTTC. Protein product: CASSYRAGTGTRGYTF.

The chain employs TRBV11-2 and TRBJ2-1; D is perhaps TRBD1 or TRBD2 (6 bases each). The V end lost 3 bases, the J end lost 10 bases, and 13 bases lay between the germline ends. Germline V CDR1 and CDR2: SGHAT, FQNNGV. The CDR3 consists of 13 residues. In DNA, the CDR3 is TGTGCCAGCAGCTTCGGTGGGGGGCGAGAGCAGTTCTTC. Its protein product is CASSFGGGREQFF.

This clone was found once. The chain uses TRBV6-6 and TRBJ1-2; 8 nucleotides align to TRBD1. The CDR3 runs to 15 residues. V lost 7 bases, J lost 5 bases, and 12 bases stayed unmatched. The germline CDR1 and CDR2 sequences are MNHNY and SVGAGI (reference sequence). The CDR3 loop is CASIPQNRGTYGYTF. The CDR3 coding sequence is TGTGCCAGCATTCCTCAGAACAGGGGGACTTATGGCTACACCTTC.

The V and J genes are TRBV11-2 and TRBJ2-1; TRBD2 is a possible D gene (5 bases). This CDR3 contains 17 residues. Trimming shortened V by 1 base and J by 0 bases, and 13 bases separated the two germline ends. Germline V lookup: CDR1 SGHAT, CDR2 FQNNGV. CDR3 residues: CASSLVLRASSYNEQFF. The CDR3 DNA reads as TGTGCCAGCAGCTTAGTTCTGAGGGCTAGCTCCTACAATGAGCAGTTCTTC.

The rearrangement joins TRBV4-3 to TRBJ1-2, with D unresolved. The CDR3 has 12 amino acids. Deletions cut 0 bases from V and 10 bases from J, with 9 bases between. CDR1 is LGHNA and CDR2 is YSLEER in the germline V gene. In DNA form, the CDR3 reads TGCGCCAGCAGCCAAGATGAGGCAGACTACACCTTC. It is translated as CASSQDEADYTF.

This chain connects TRBV9 to TRBJ2-7; 9 nucleotides align to TRBD1. CDR1 and CDR2 from the germline V gene are SGDLS and YYNGEE. J was trimmed by 2 bases and V by 3 bases; bases with no gene match: 9. The CDR3 is 16 amino acids. For the CDR3, the DNA is TGTGCCAGCAGCGGGACAGGGGACTGGAAACCCTACGAGCAGTACTTC. It yields the protein CASSGTGDWKPYEQYF.

The chain recombines TRBV5-4 with TRBJ2-3, with 8 bases aligning to TRBD2. The CDR3 has 18 amino acids. Losses at the gene ends were 3 bases for V and 5 bases for J; bases not matched to a gene: 17. CDR1 is SGHNT, CDR2 YYREEE, per germline (reference sequence). The CDR3 is CASSSGTSGFGPGDTQYF. CDR3 bases: TGTGCCAGCAGCTCCGGGACTAGTGGGTTCGGGCCTGGAGATACGCAGTATTTT.

V usage is TRBV6-5 and J usage is TRBJ2-5; D uncertain. Germline CDR1 reads MNHEY; CDR2 reads SVGAGI. CDR3 length equals 13 residues. V was clipped by 0 bases and J by 5 bases, with 7 bases between them. The DNA of the CDR3 is TGTGCCAGCAGTTACTCAGGCTGGGAGACCCAGTACTTC. Protein sequence: CASSYSGWETQYF.

The gene calls are TRBV27 and TRBJ1-2; possible D gene TRBD1, 6 bases. Germline-derived CDR1 and CDR2 are MNHEY and SMNVEV (reference sequence). Trimming pared 10 bases from V and 6 bases from J, leaving 12 bases between. This CDR3 region has 11 residues. The CDR3 nucleotides read TGTGCCACCTACAGGGAGGATGGCTACACCTTC. This translates into CATYREDGYTF.

In its sample, this clone was seen a few times. This sample also contains other DNA sequences that code for the same CDR3. The chain uses TRBV14 and TRBJ2-2; D might be TRBD2 (5 bases). V lost 2 bases and J lost 5, with 12 bases in between. Germline loops: CDR1 SGHDN, CDR2 FVKESK. The CDR3 is 15 amino acids. In nucleotides, the CDR3 is TGTGCCAGCAGCCAACTGCGGGCGCGAACCGGGGAGCTGTTTTTT. It specifies CASSQLRARTGELFF.

The chain is built from TRBV7-9 and TRBJ2-1; D is unclear. In germline, CDR1 is SEHNR, CDR2 FQNEAQ (reference sequence). V shed 5 bases and J shed 10 bases, with 9 bases lying between them. This CDR3 spans 11 amino acids. CDR3: CASSASYEQFF. The CDR3, as DNA: TGTGCCAGCAGCGCATCTTACGAGCAGTTCTTC.

The genes are TRBV5-4 and TRBJ2-4, with 8 bases that match TRBD1. The CDR3 covers 15 residues. J gave up 5 bases and V 5 bases, and 9 bases lay outside the gene matches. Germline loops: CDR1 SGHNT, CDR2 YYREEE (reference sequence). CDR3 sequence: CASSYDRGIENIQYF. DNA for the CDR3: TGTGCCAGCAGTTACGACAGGGGTATCGAAAACATTCAGTACTTC.

The CDR3 sequence is CASSSRSYGYTF. CDR3 nucleotides: TGTGCCAGCAGCAGCAGAAGTTATGGCTACACCTTC. This chain connects TRBV5-6 to TRBJ1-2; the D is unclear. This CDR3 spans 12 amino acids. From germline, CDR1 is SGHDT and CDR2 YYEEEE. The ends were cut back, 4 bases at V and 5 bases at J, with 9 bases in the middle.

The V gene is TRBV6-1, the J gene TRBJ2-1, with D possibly matching TRBD2 (5 bases). The V gene's germline CDR1 is MNHNS and CDR2 SASEGT. The CDR3 runs 15 residues. V gave up 0 bases and J gave up 1 base, with 7 bases separating them. The CDR3 loop is CASSEARVSYNEQFF. DNA of the CDR3: TGTGCCAGCAGTGAAGCGCGGGTTTCCTACAATGAGCAGTTCTTC.

About this clone: Mismatch with germline at one junction end may stem from a read error. This chain links TRBV7-7 with TRBJ2-7, with 10 bases lining up with TRBD1. The CDR3 covers 14 residues. In germline, CDR1 is SSHAT, CDR2 FNYEAQ (reference sequence). For the CDR3, the DNA is TGTGCTAGCAGCGCGAGACAGGGGGCAGGCGAGCAGTACTTC. Encoded protein: CASSARQGAGEQYF.

The J gene is TRBJ2-5, the V gene TRBV19, with D possibly matching TRBD2 (7 bases). Germline lookup yields CDR1 LNHDA and CDR2 SQIVND (reference sequence). The CDR3 is 14 residues long. Trimming removed 6 bases at V and 4 bases at J, with 15 bases between. CDR3 sequence reads: CASSPWGGRETQYF. CDR3 in DNA: TGTGCCAGTAGCCCGTGGGGGGGCAGAGAGACCCAGTACTTC. The full variable domain, in which reference TRBV19 and TRBJ2-5 provide the parts outside the CDR3, is DGGITQSPKYLFRKEGQNVTLSCEQNLNHDAMYWYRQDPGQGLRLIYYSQIVNDFQKGDIAEGYSVSREKKESFPLTVTSAQKNPTAFYLCASSPWGGRETQYFGPGTRLLVL.

The chain uses TRBV11-2 and TRBJ2-7; 8 bases are a match to TRBD1. The CDR3 loop spans 17 amino acids. Losses at the gene ends were 5 bases for V and 1 base for J; bases not matched to a gene: 13. The germline V gene encodes CDR1 SGHAT and CDR2 FQNNGV. The CDR3 spells CASSPVNRQGKSYEQYF. CDR3 bases: TGTGCCAGCAGCCCAGTAAACCGACAGGGGAAGTCCTACGAGCAGTACTTC.

This sequence joins TRBV7-9 and TRBJ2-5; TRBD2 is a possible D gene (6 bases). Germline V CDR1 and CDR2: SEHNR, FQNEAQ (reference sequence). Trimming took 7 bases from V and 0 from J, leaving 6 bases between them. The CDR3 has 12 amino acids. The CDR3 sequence: CASTGDQETQYF. In DNA form, the CDR3 reads TGTGCCAGCACGGGGGACCAAGAGACCCAGTACTTC. Using reference TRBV7-9 and TRBJ2-5 for the parts outside the CDR3, the full variable domain is DTGVSQNPRHKITKRGQNVTFRCDPISEHNRLYWYRQTLGQGPEFLTYFQNEAQLEKSRLLSDRFSAERPKGSFSTLEIQRTEQGDSAMYLCASTGDQETQYFGPGTRLLVL.

The count of this clone is one. The chain couples TRBV7-5 to TRBJ1-4; the table gives TRBD1 as D, unverified against the DNA. TRBV7-5 corresponds to a pseudogene. The CDR3 is 15 residues long. CDR3: CVRSSGQGGNEKLFF. CDR3 DNA: TGTGTCAGAAGCTCTGGACAGGGAGGGAATGAAAAACTGTTTTTT.

The chain combines TRBV7-3 with TRBJ2-7; D unresolved. Trimming pared 4 bases from V and 4 bases from J, leaving 8 bases between. Germline V gene data show CDR1 as SGHTA and CDR2 as FQGTGA. CDR3 length: 12 amino acids. CDR3 sequence (DNA): TGTGCCAGCAGCTCCCGTGGGTACGAGCAGTACTTC. It is translated as CASSSRGYEQYF.